This record covers a single T cell receptor (beta chain). This receptor's antigen is unknown. It has no much larger one-base neighbor in the sample; base qualities were not kept. V gives up 1 base and J gives up 10 bases, and the segment between their germline ends measures 7 bases. CDR1 and CDR2, looked up from the germline V gene (reference sequence), are SEHNR and FQNEAQ. The CDR3 covers 11 residues, taking in both the cysteine and the phenylalanine. The sequence is cut down to CDR3 DNA, 33 bases in frame from base 1. These data originate in a study of blood T cell repertoires in COVID-19 (dated by TCRdb to between 2020 and 2021). About the investigation overall: Samples from collaborators originated in the United States, Italy and Spain and spanned both the acute and convalescent phases of COVID-19. HLA class I and class II types, where available, came from metadata supplied by the sample provider rather than from assay-based typing. Deeply sampled blood TCRbeta repertoires from subjects exposed to, actively infected with, or recovered from COVID-19 were included in the dataset. The material from the prospective study consisted of cDNA or gDNA derived from T cells, B-cell-depleted T cells, or PBMCs. The repertoires were released in a freely available public database meant as a resource for research on the immune response to SARS-CoV-2. Samples came from the ongoing ImmuneRACE study (first 160 participants) plus 1,254 subjects from 6 global collaborators. The sample metadata nearly always contained a de-identified subject ID, COVID-19 status, age in years and sex.

TCRbeta CDR3 regions were amplified from genomic DNA by means of the immunoSEQ Assay, a bias-controlled multiplex PCR. In the source study's methods: The number of nucleated cells in each sample was estimated from the amplification of reference gene primers within the assay. To quantify the absolute abundance of each unique TCRbeta CDR3 rearrangement, sequence reads were collapsed and filtered. For each sample, productive Simpson clonality was calculated as the square root of Simpson's diversity index over productive rearrangements. TCRdb's version of the immuneACCESS table is confined to in-frame rearrangements and falls short of the full clone set. An unresolved V gene accounts for under half of the shortfall where checked; the remainder is of unknown origin. The DNA gave D and trimming, while V, J and clone size come from that table. The sample profile shows 150,000 to 200,000 clones; around 80% of them were found once. About an eighth of the sample belongs to the ten largest clones.

Participants in the prospective study were aged roughly 18 to 95 years, lived in 20 to 30 United States geographic areas, and enrolled through a virtual design. To assign participants to cohorts, the prospective study relied on clinical history that participants themselves reported in a screening survey and a study questionnaire. Recovered participants in ImmuneRACE Cohort 3 were defined as having two consecutive negative NP/OP PCR tests, clearance from a healthcare professional, or resolution of symptoms. In the prospective study, whole blood, serum and a nasopharyngeal or oropharyngeal swab were collected from each participant by mobile phlebotomists. Over an approximately 2-month period, participants in the prospective study had the option of providing additional blood draws and questionnaires. Prospective study blood samples were shipped either frozen or at room temperature before DNA extraction.

Results and caveats for the whole study, not just this receptor: The quantity of clinical and demographic metadata differed by source and by participant and was supplied without curation.

Recombination joined TRBV7-9 with TRBJ1-1; a confident D gene designation cannot be given. The source material was PBMCs or T cells enriched from blood (not recorded which). The TCR was taken from a woman aged 60-75 years who had recovered from COVID-19. The nucleotide sequence is TGTGCCAGCAGCTTAGGAGGGCTAGCTTTCTTT. Protein translation: CASSLGGLAFF.